This T cell receptor beta chain was sequenced for a study of T-cell reconstitution after alpha-beta-depleted transplantation in children. In this sample, this clonotype turned up a few times. The antigen is not known. Findings and limits, study-wide: Expanded graft clones numbering several hundred reportedly gave rise to alpha-beta T cells about two months after transplant.

The CDR3 is 15 residues long. The V gene's germline CDR1 is MNHEY and CDR2 SVGAGI. The ends were cut back, 0 bases at V and 2 bases at J, with 11 bases in the middle. The TCRbeta library incorporated unique molecular identifiers. Using its own MiXCR run on the PCR reads, TCRdb lists one record per CDR3 protein. There are fewer than 550,000 distinct CDR3 sequences in the sample; 15% to 20% occur only once, and approximately 29% lies in the top ten. The source of this sequence is a boy in the first two years of life who had a stem cell transplant for Wiskott-Aldrich syndrome, so the T cells may come from the graft donor. The sequences come from PBMCs, mostly from graft donor cells, collected 360 days after TCRalphabeta/CD19-depleted stem cell transplant. The V gene is TRBV6-5, the J gene TRBJ2-7; maybe TRBD2 (5 bases). In DNA, the CDR3 is TGTGCCAGCAGTTACTCTGAGGGAACAGCCTACGAGCAGTACTTC. Translating gives CASSYSEGTAYEQYF.